Sequencing of this TCR beta chain was carried out in a study of cytomegalovirus exposure and HLA in healthy donors. Notes on the study in general: Prediction of most subjects' HLA-A and HLA-B alleles by TCR beta sequences was reportedly accurate. Data from an earlier analysis indicated that most TCR beta V segments were productive either about 87% or about 30% of the time. A later examination showed that TCR association rates differed by HLA locus, with DRB1 most and HLA-C fewest.

All donors participated as healthy donors of bone marrow. A multiplex PCR was run with 60 Vbeta primers and 13 Jbeta primers. Measured with immunoSEQ multiplex PCR; TCRdb has only the in-frame clones, and not every one. Across approximately 34,000 clones, the top ten clones capture 1.9% of the sample. This CDR3 has 12 amino acids. Germline V lookup: CDR1 SGHRS, CDR2 YFSETQ. V was cut by 4 bases and J by 11 bases, with 12 bases left in between. With respect to this clone: The antigen remains undetermined.

This rearrangement joins TRBV5-1 to TRBJ2-2, with D unresolved. Sequenced sample: PBMCs. This clonotype originated in a woman aged 35 to 49 in good health and CMV-seropositive. The DNA for the CDR3 is TGCGCCAGCAGCCTGACGACAAGAGAGCTGTTTTTT. Protein: CASSLTTRELFF.